These 8 T cell receptor beta chains came from one sample sequenced in a study of read filtering for tumor transcriptome and immune sequencing. Molecular barcoded adaptors covering alpha/delta and beta/gamma chains were used on about 0.4 ug RNA. TCRdb re-derived calls from the reads in MiXCR, one entry per CDR3 protein. The data show 90,000 or so distinct CDR3 sequences, with about a fifth seen just once and about 10% held by the top ten. The sequencing input was a population of CD138-negative cells sorted from bone marrow. The origin of the receptors is a donor at least 40 years old with multiple myeloma.

This clonotype showed up many times. This chain joins TRBV28 and TRBJ2-3; D is uncertain. The V gene's germline CDR1 is MDHEN and CDR2 SYDVKM. Trimming shortened V by 5 bases and J by 8 bases, and 11 bases separated the two germline ends. The CDR3 spans 12 residues. The CDR3 region is CASSTAVGTQYF. The CDR3 region has the DNA TGTGCCAGCAGTACGGCCGTAGGTACGCAGTATTTT.

This clonotype was seen a few times. A much larger clone lies one base from this, so it may be a read error. Because it lacks the conserved phenylalanine or tryptophan at the end, this CDR3 is likely a read error. The chain carries TRBV18 and TRBJ2-3; perhaps TRBD1 as D (5 bases). CDR1 KGHSH and CDR2 LQKENI come from the germline V gene. V was cut by 1 base and J by 3 bases, with 11 bases left in between. The CDR3 is 15 amino acids. CDR3 loop: CASSPLAGKTDTQYS. CDR3 DNA sequence: TGTGCCAGCTCACCACTAGCAGGGAAAACAGATACGCAGTATTCT.

This sequence joins TRBV5-1 and TRBJ2-2; D is unresolved. The CDR3 extends over 14 amino acids. V lost 3 bases to trimming and J lost 6 bases, with 12 bases between them. CDR1 is SGHRS, CDR2 YFSETQ, per germline. In nucleotides, the CDR3 is TGCGCCAGCAGCTCAGTTACAGAAGCCGGGGAGCTGTTTTTT. As protein: CASSSVTEAGELFF.

This clonotype was counted at least ten times. The chain uses TRBV19 and TRBJ2-1; 7 bases are a match to TRBD2. J lost 3 bases, V lost 6 bases, and 8 bases had no gene match. This CDR3 is 15 amino acids long. Germline V gene data show CDR1 as LNHDA and CDR2 as SQIVND (reference sequence). The CDR3 region has the DNA TGTGCCAGTAGATCACTAGCGCTCGGCTACAATGAGCAGTTCTTC. Translating gives CASRSLALGYNEQFF.

This chain connects TRBV6-1 to TRBJ2-3, with 7 positions matching TRBD2. Losses at the gene ends were 4 bases for V and 7 bases for J; bases not matched to a gene: 5. The CDR3 is 13 amino acids. CDR1 and CDR2 (germline): MNHNS, SASEGT. The CDR3 DNA follows: TGTGCCAGCAGTGGATTGACTAGCAATACGCAGTATTTT. The encoded protein is CASSGLTSNTQYF.

This clonotype was counted many times. The CDR3 nucleotides are TGTGCCAGCGGTCGGACAGGGCGCTACGAGCAGTACTTC. Translation gives CASGRTGRYEQYF. This rearrangement joins TRBV27 to TRBJ2-7; 8 bases are shared with TRBD1. The germline CDR1 and CDR2 sequences are MNHEY and SMNVEV (reference sequence). The CDR3 spans 13 residues. The V segment lost 8 bases and the J segment 3 bases; nucleotides outside the gene matches: 6.

Only a few counts were recorded for this clonotype. The genes are TRBV29-1 and TRBJ2-3, with 10 positions matching TRBD1. Germline CDR1 reads SQVTM; CDR2 reads ANQGSEA. The length of the CDR3 is 17 residues. The V segment lost 6 bases and the J segment 5 bases; nucleotides outside the gene matches: 17. The CDR3 loop is CSVAPGTGAHEGDTQYF. As DNA, the CDR3 is TGCAGCGTGGCCCCCGGGACAGGGGCACACGAAGGAGATACGCAGTATTTT.

This chain uses TRBV4-2 with TRBJ1-3, with 8 nucleotides matching TRBD1. The germline gives CDR1 LGHNA, CDR2 YNFKEQ. The CDR3 length is 16 residues. With V trimmed by 1 base and J by 0 bases, 2 bases remained unmatched. The CDR3 here is CASSQGGTGSGNTIYF. The DNA for the CDR3 is TGTGCCAGCAGCCAAGGCGGGACAGGCTCTGGAAACACCATATATTTT.